Described below is a single TCR beta chain sequence and its context. As yet, its antigen is unknown. The data are from a study of shared clonotypes between healthy human individuals. Study conclusions and caveats: Naive subsets usually exceeded memory subsets in estimated richness. Sharing across four donors was highest in naive CD4 (roughly 5%) and lowest in memory CD8 (approximately 0.4%).

Germline-derived CDR1 and CDR2 are WNHNN and SYGVQD (reference sequence). This CDR3 is 15 amino acids long. V was pared by 6 bases and J by 4 bases, with 19 bases between. The study enrolled healthy HIV-negative adults without recent acute infections or vaccinations as donors. Generated by immunoSEQ multiplex PCR, the TCRdb table keeps only in-frame clones and is missing some. The sample contains about 530,000 clones, almost 97% of which appear only once. The chain couples TRBV10-1 to TRBJ2-7; possibly TRBD1 or TRBD2 for D (5 bases each). The clonotype was recovered from a woman under 40 in good health. The sequenced sample was naive CD4+ T cells sorted from blood. Subset denoted: CD45RA+ positively selected. The CDR3 region has the DNA TGCGCCAGCAGCCTCGGACCGGGACGGTGGTACGAGCAGTACTTC. Its protein product is CASSLGPGRWYEQYF.